The next 10 T cell receptor beta chains were all read from a single sample in a study of T cell responses to AZD1222 COVID-19 vaccine. Only in-frame clones appear in the TCRdb table, and some are missing; sequencing was by immunoSEQ multiplex PCR. Among roughly 67,000 clones listed, 88% were seen once. The sequenced sample was peripheral blood, obtained on day 0 of AZD1222 vaccination. The receptor set was obtained from an adult in good health.

The rearrangement links TRBV5-1 to TRBJ2-5; 7 positions agree with TRBD1. This CDR3 has 15 residues. Germline CDR1 is SGHRS and CDR2 is YFSETQ. Losses at the gene ends were 3 bases for V and 5 bases for J; bases not matched to a gene: 10. DNA of the CDR3: TGCGCCAGCAGCTCAAGGAGACAGGGAAGGGAGACCCAGTACTTC. This sequence encodes CASSSRRQGRETQYF.

V is TRBV28 and J is TRBJ1-5; D unresolved. Trimming took 8 bases from V and 0 from J, leaving 23 bases between them. Per germline, CDR1 MDHEN and CDR2 SYDVKM. CDR3 length equals 18 residues. The CDR3 DNA follows: TGTGCCAGCGGGGAGAGGGCAGCTCGATCCTATAGCAATCAGCCCCAGCATTTT. Its translation: CASGERAARSYSNQPQHF. Complete variable domain (other parts from reference TRBV28 and TRBJ1-5): DVKVTQSSRYLVKRTGEKVFLECVQDMDHENMFWYRQDPGLGLRLIYFSYDVKMKEKGDIPEGYSVSREKKERFSLILESASTNQTSMYLCASGERAARSYSNQPQHFGDGTRLSIL.

V gene TRBV27 combines with J gene TRBJ2-7, with TRBD2 identical over 10 bases. J was trimmed by 7 bases and V by 3 bases; bases with no gene match: 9. CDR1 and CDR2 from the germline V gene are MNHEY and SMNVEV (reference sequence). The CDR3 has 15 residues. The CDR3 coding sequence is TGTGCCAGCAGTTTGAACAGCGGGAGGGCCGGAGAGCAGTACTTC. This sequence encodes CASSLNSGRAGEQYF.

This chain connects TRBV4-2 to TRBJ1-1; D ambiguous. This CDR3 contains 14 residues. Per germline, CDR1 LGHNA and CDR2 YNFKEQ. V was cut by 1 base and J by 1 base, with 7 bases left in between. CDR3 loop: CASSQVSENTEAFF. The CDR3 DNA is TGTGCCAGCAGCCAAGTTTCCGAGAACACTGAAGCTTTCTTT.

The rearrangement uses TRBV6-5 and TRBJ2-2, with D possibly matching TRBD1 (5 bases). Germline-derived CDR1 and CDR2 are MNHEY and SVGAGI. Trimming pared 7 bases from V and 3 bases from J, leaving 12 bases between. The CDR3 contains 14 residues. This CDR3 reads CASTVVGDTGELFF. DNA of the CDR3: TGTGCCAGCACCGTGGTAGGGGACACCGGGGAGCTGTTTTTT.

The rearrangement links TRBV15 to TRBJ2-1; possible D gene TRBD1, 5 bases. Trimming removed 5 bases from V and 4 bases from J, with 18 bases in between. There are 16 residues in the CDR3. Germline loops: CDR1 LNHNV, CDR2 YYDKDF (reference sequence). This CDR3 reads CATSSRQGALYNEQFF. Here the CDR3 DNA reads TGTGCCACCAGCTCCCGTCAGGGCGCCCTTTACAATGAGCAGTTCTTC.

The chain has TRBV6-5 and TRBJ2-2, with D possibly matching TRBD2 (6 bases). The CDR3 sequence is 15 residues long. Germline assignment: CDR1 MNHEY and CDR2 SVGAGI. Trimming took off 6 bases at V and 4 bases at J, with 15 bases between the two ends. This CDR3 reads CASRSTSGGTGELFF. In DNA form, the CDR3 reads TGTGCCAGCAGGTCGACTAGTGGTGGCACCGGGGAGCTGTTTTTT.

This clone turned up a few times. This sequence joins TRBV14 and TRBJ1-1, with D uncertain. Per the germline V gene, CDR1 is SGHDN and CDR2 is FVKESK. This CDR3 is built from 13 residues. Trimming cost V 4 bases and J 0 bases, with 6 bases left between them. CDR3 in DNA: TGTGCCAGCAGCCTCAAGATGAACACTGAAGCTTTCTTT. Amino acid sequence: CASSLKMNTEAFF.

This sequence joins TRBV7-9 and TRBJ2-2, with D hard to call. The CDR3 length is 17 residues. The V end was cut by 3 bases, the J end by 0 bases, with 14 bases between. The germline gives CDR1 SEHNR, CDR2 FQNEAQ (reference sequence). The CDR3 bases are TGTGCCAGCAGCTTTTACGGACCGAAGGCGAACACCGGGGAGCTGTTTTTT. Translated: CASSFYGPKANTGELFF.

The chain links TRBV28 to TRBJ2-1; D might be TRBD1 or TRBD2, each matching 7 bases. With 6 bases removed from V and 8 bases from J, the gap between germline ends came to 26 bases. Germline loops: CDR1 MDHEN, CDR2 SYDVKM. CDR3 size: 17 residues. The CDR3 loop is CASSRLGRGLGYDEQFF. As DNA, the CDR3 is TGTGCCAGCAGCAGATTGGGGAGGGGGCTAGGATACGATGAGCAGTTCTTC.